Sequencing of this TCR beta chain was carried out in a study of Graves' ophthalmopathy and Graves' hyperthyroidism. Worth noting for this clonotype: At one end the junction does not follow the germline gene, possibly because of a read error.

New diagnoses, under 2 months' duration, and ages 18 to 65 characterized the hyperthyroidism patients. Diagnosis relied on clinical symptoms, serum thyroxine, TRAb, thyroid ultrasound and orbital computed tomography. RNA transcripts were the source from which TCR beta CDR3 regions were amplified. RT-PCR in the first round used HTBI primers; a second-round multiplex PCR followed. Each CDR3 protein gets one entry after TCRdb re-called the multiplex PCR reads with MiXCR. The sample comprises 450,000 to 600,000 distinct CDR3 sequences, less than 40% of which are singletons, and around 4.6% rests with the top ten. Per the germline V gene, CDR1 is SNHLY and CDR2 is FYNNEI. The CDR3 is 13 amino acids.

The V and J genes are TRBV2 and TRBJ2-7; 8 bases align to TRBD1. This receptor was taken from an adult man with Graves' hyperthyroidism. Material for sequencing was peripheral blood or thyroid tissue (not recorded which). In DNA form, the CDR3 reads TGTGCCATCAGTGAGACAGGGGCCTACGAGCAGTACTTC. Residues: CAISETGAYEQYF.